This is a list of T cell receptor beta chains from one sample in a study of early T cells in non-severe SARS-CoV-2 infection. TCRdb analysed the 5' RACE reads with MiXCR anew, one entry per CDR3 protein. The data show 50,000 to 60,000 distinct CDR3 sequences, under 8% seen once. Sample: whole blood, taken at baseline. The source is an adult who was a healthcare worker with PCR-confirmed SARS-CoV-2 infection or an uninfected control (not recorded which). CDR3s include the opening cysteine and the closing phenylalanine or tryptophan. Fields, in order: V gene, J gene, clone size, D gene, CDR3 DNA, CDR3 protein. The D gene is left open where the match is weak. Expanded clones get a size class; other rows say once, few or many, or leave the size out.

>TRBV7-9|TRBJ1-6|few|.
TGTGCCAGCAGTTCGGGCCAGACTGGAACTTCACCCCTCCACTTT
CASSSGQTGTSPLHF
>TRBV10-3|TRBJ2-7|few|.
TGTGCCATCAGTGAGTCGACTAGATACGAGCAGTACTTC
CAISESTRYEQYF
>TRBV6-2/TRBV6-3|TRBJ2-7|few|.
TGTGCCAGCAGTTACGGACAGACCTACGAGCAGTACTTC
CASSYGQTYEQYF
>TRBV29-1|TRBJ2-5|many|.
TGCAGTGCTACGGGGGCGGGCAACCAAGAGACCCAGTACTTC
CSATGAGNQETQYF
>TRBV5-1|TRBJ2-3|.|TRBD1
TGCGCCAGCAGCCTGGGGACAGGGGGGTTCGCAGATACGCAGTATTTT
CASSLGTGGFADTQYF
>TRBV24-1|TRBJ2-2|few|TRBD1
TGTGCCACCAGTGATTCAGGGGGCAACACCGGGGAGCTGTTTTTT
CATSDSGGNTGELFF
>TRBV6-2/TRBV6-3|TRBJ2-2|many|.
TGTGCCAGCAGAGGACACGCCACCGGGGAGCTGTTTTTT
CASRGHATGELFF
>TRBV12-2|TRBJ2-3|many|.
TGTGCAAGTCGCTCGACTAGCGGGGGGGCAGATACGCAGTATTTT
CASRSTSGGADTQYF
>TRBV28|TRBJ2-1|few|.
TGTGCCAGCGGTAGGAGTATTTACAATGAGCAGTTCTTC
CASGRSIYNEQFF
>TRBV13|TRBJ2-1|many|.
TGTGCCAGCAGCCCCCCGGGTTGGGGGGAAAATGAGCAGTTCTTC
CASSPPGWGENEQFF
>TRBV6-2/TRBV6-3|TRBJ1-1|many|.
TGTGCCAGCAGTTTCCTGGGCCAGCCCTCCATGAACACTGAAGCTTTCTTT
CASSFLGQPSMNTEAFF
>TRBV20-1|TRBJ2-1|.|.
TGCAGTGCTAGACCGCTAGCCCCTTCCTACAATGAGCAGTTCTTC
CSARPLAPSYNEQFF
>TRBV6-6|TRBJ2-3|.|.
TGTGCCAGCAGCTCCCGAGAGGGGGATACGCAGTATTTT
CASSSREGDTQYF
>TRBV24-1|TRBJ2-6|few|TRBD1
TGTGCCACCAGTGACAGGGGGCATAGCTCTGGGGCCAACGTCCTGACTTTC
CATSDRGHSSGANVLTF
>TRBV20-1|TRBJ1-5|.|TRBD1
TGCAGTGCTGGACAAGGGGACAGGGTGGGTCAGCCCCAGCATTTT
CSAGQGDRVGQPQHF
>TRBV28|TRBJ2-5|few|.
TGTGCCAGCAGTTCCACAAGGCCCCCGTACTTC
CASSSTRPPYF
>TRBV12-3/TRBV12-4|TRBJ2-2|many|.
TGTGCCAGCAGCCCGTCCCCCGGGAACGGGGAGCTGTTTTTT
CASSPSPGNGELFF
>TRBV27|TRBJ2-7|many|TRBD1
TGTGCCAGCAGTTCTTGGGACAGCCCCTACGAGCAGTACTTC
CASSSWDSPYEQYF
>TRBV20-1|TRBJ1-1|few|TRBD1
TGCAGTGCTGTTGCCGGGACAGGGAACACTGAAGCTTTCTTT
CSAVAGTGNTEAFF
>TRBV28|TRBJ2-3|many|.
TGCGCCAGCAGTTTACTCACAGATACGCAGTATTTT
CASSLLTDTQYF
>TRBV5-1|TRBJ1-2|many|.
TGCGCCAGCAGCGATAAACCCCAGGCTCTAGGAGGCTACACCTTC
CASSDKPQALGGYTF
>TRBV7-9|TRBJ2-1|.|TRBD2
TGTGCCAGCAGCTCCGGGACTAGGCACAATGAGCAGTTCTTC
CASSSGTRHNEQFF
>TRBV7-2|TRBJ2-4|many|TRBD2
TGTGCCAGCAGTCAAGTTCGGGCTAGCGGGGCTAAGGGGGCCAAAAACATTCAGTACTTC
CASSQVRASGAKGAKNIQYF
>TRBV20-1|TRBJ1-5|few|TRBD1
TGCAGTGCGGGACAGCCTTATAGCAATCAGCCCCAGCATTTT
CSAGQPYSNQPQHF
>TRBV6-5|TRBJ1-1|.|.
TGTGCCAGCCGAAGGCCAGGGATAATGAACACTGAAGCTTTCTTT
CASRRPGIMNTEAFF
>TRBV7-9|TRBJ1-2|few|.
TGTGCCAGCAGCTCCCTACAGGGTTGGGGTGGCTACACCTTC
CASSSLQGWGGYTF
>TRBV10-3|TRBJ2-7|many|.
TGTGCCATCAGTGATCAGCGTTTGTCTTACGAGCAGTACTTC
CAISDQRLSYEQYF
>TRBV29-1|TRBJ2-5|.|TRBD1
TGCAGCGCCTGGACAGGCGACCAAGAGACCCAGTACTTC
CSAWTGDQETQYF
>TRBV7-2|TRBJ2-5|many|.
TGTGCCAGCAGCTTAGCTGCGCGAGGGACCCAGTACTTC
CASSLAARGTQYF
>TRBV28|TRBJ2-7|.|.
TGTGCCAGCATTTCTGGCCAGAGCTCCTACGAGCAGTACTTC
CASISGQSSYEQYF
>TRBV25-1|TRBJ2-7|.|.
TGTGCCAGCAGTGAATCCATAGGACAGTTTGAGTGGAATCTCTACGAGCAGTACTTC
CASSESIGQFEWNLYEQYF
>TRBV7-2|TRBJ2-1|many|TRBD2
TGTGCCAGCAGCCCCCCCAGCGGGGGGCCCCACAGTGAGCAGTTCTTC
CASSPPSGGPHSEQFF
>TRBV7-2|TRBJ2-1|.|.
TGTGCCAGCTCCCGGCCGTACAATGAGCAGTTCTTC
CASSRPYNEQFF
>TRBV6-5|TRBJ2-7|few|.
TGTGCCAGCAGTTCAGGGGCCCTATGGGAGCAGTACTTC
CASSSGALWEQYF
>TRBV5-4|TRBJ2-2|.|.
TGTGCCAGCAGCTTGTTATTTCGCGATAACACCGGGGAGCTGTTTTTT
CASSLLFRDNTGELFF
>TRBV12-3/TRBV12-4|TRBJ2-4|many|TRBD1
TGTGCCAGCAGCTCTGGGACAGGGGGAAGGAACATTCAGTACTTC
CASSSGTGGRNIQYF
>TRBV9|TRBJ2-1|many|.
TGTGCCAGCAGCGTTAGCGGGCCTCTACAGGGGGAGCAGTTCTTC
CASSVSGPLQGEQFF
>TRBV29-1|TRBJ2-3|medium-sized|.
TGCAGCGTTGACCGTGGGACGGCAGATACGCAGTATTTT
CSVDRGTADTQYF
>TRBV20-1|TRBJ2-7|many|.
TGCAGTGCTTATAAAGTGAGGAAGGGCTCCTACGAGCAGTACTTC
CSAYKVRKGSYEQYF
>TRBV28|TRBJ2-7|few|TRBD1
TGTGCCAGCAGCCAGACAGGGGGATCGTACGAGCAGTACTTC
CASSQTGGSYEQYF
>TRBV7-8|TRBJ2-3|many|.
TGTGCCAGCAGCTTTAGGACAGCCTACACAGATACGCAGTATTTT
CASSFRTAYTDTQYF
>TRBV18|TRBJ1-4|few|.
TGTGCCAGCTCCCCTAACTCGGCTAATGAAAAACTGTTTTTT
CASSPNSANEKLFF
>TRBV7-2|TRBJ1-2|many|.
TGTGCCAGCAGCTTAAATGGAGTCGGGGTGGACTATGGCTACACCTTC
CASSLNGVGVDYGYTF
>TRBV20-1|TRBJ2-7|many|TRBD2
TGCAGTGCACCCGGGACTAGCGAACCCTACGAGCAGTACTTC
CSAPGTSEPYEQYF
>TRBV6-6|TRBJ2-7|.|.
TGTGCCAGCAGTCGCCCAGGGAAATCGAACGAGCAGTACTTC
CASSRPGKSNEQYF
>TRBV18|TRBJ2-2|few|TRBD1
TGTGCCAGCTCACTCGAATTACGGAGGACAGGGGTGAACACCGGGGAGCTGTTTTTT
CASSLELRRTGVNTGELFF
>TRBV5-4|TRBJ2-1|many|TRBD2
TGTGCCAGCAGCTGGGCTAGCGGGGGGTTCTCCTACAATGAGCAGTTCTTC
CASSWASGGFSYNEQFF